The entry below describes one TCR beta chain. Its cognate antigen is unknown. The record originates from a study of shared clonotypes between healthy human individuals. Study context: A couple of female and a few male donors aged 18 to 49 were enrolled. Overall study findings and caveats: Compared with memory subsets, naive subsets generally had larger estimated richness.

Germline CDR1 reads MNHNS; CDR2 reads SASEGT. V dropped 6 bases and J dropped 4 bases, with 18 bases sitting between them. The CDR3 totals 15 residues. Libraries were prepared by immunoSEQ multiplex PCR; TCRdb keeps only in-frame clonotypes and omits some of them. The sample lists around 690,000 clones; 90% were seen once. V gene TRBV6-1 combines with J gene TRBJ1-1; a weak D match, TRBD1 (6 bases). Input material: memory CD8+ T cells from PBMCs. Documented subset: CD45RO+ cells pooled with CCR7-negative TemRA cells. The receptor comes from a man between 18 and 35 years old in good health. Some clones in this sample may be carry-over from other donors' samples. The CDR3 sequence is CASRRSAGEGTEAFF. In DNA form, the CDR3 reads TGTGCCAGCAGGCGCTCGGCAGGGGAGGGCACTGAAGCTTTCTTT.